Below, one T cell receptor beta chain is given with its context. CDR3 length equals 16 residues. Germline loops: CDR1 KGHDR, CDR2 SFDVKD. Trimming took 3 bases from V and 3 from J; bases not matched to a gene: 6. The data belong to a study of blood T cells in healthy people across ages. Study summary: Capture by template switching was about one barcoded beta molecule per two T cells.

Combining a sample-barcoded 5' primer with a J-beta primer mix, a second PCR ran for roughly 7 to 12 cycles. TCRdb analysed the 5' RACE reads with MiXCR anew, one entry per CDR3 protein. The sample shows about a million distinct CDR3 sequences, around 48% of them seen only once. This TCR came from a young man in good health. What was sequenced was blood. This chain uses TRBV24-1 with TRBJ2-3, with TRBD2 matching 9 bases. The CDR3 protein is CATSDVRGGWTDTQYF. For the CDR3, the DNA is TGTGCCACCAGTGATGTGCGGGGGGGCTGGACAGATACGCAGTATTTT.